These 17 T cell receptor beta chains share one sample of origin, sequenced in a study of shared clonotypes between healthy human individuals. Clones were read by immunoSEQ multiplex PCR, and TCRdb kept only the in-frame ones, dropping some. The table lists about 680,000 clones, around 73% of them singletons. The sequenced material came from memory CD4+ T cells sorted from blood. Stated subset: CD45RA-negative fraction. The receptor set was obtained from a woman aged 25-40 years in good health.

This clone was detected only a few times. The V gene is TRBV2, the J gene TRBJ2-2; TRBD1 matches 10 bases. Trimming at V came to 4 bases and at J to 6 bases, leaving 5 bases not matched to a gene. In germline, CDR1 is SNHLY, CDR2 FYNNEI. The CDR3 has 15 amino acids. This chain's CDR3 is CASSVTGGFAGELFF. The CDR3 DNA reads as TGTGCCAGCAGTGTGACAGGGGGCTTCGCCGGGGAGCTGTTTTTT.

The chain links TRBV29-1 to TRBJ1-1; a weak D match, TRBD1 (5 bases). This CDR3 contains 17 residues. Germline CDR1 SQVTM, CDR2 ANQGSEA. Trimming shortened V by 6 bases and J by 3 bases, and 26 bases separated the two germline ends. CDR3 in amino acids: CSVPGERGPRWDTEAFF. Here the CDR3 DNA reads TGCAGCGTGCCTGGGGAAAGGGGCCCACGGTGGGACACTGAAGCTTTCTTT.

This chain joins TRBV29-1 and TRBJ2-7; D possibly corresponds to TRBD1 (5 bases). V lost 4 bases, J lost 5 bases, and 9 bases lay in between. CDR1 and CDR2 (germline): SQVTM, ANQGSEA. The CDR3 is 11 residues long. This CDR3 reads CSVGQGHEQYF. The CDR3 bases are TGCAGCGTTGGGCAGGGCCACGAGCAGTACTTC.

This rearrangement joins TRBV9 to TRBJ2-5; D might be TRBD1 (6 bases). TRBJ2-7 matches the DNA end more closely, so the J call is doubtful. The CDR3 runs 17 residues. Germline CDR1 and CDR2: SGDLS and YYNGEE. DNA of the CDR3: TGTGCCAGCAGCGTAAGTTTTGGGGGCAGGGCGCCTGCCGAGCAGTACTTC. Translating gives CASSVSFGGRAPAEQYF.

This rearrangement joins TRBV9 to TRBJ2-2; D gene ambiguous. The CDR3 runs to 14 residues. Germline assignment: CDR1 SGDLS and CDR2 YYNGEE. The V end lost 0 bases, the J end lost 9 bases, and 12 bases lay between the germline ends. The CDR3 bases are TGTGCCAGCAGCGTAGAAGGGTTTGTTCGGGAGCTGTTTTTT. It encodes CASSVEGFVRELFF.

This clone occurred a few times. The chain's CDR3 is CASSETGGFTEAFF. The CDR3 DNA sequence: TGTGCCAGCAGTGAAACAGGGGGTTTCACTGAAGCTTTCTTT. The J gene is TRBJ1-1, the V gene TRBV28; 8 bases line up with TRBD1. V shed 5 bases, J shed 4 bases, and the junction held 6 bases outside the gene matches. CDR1 is MDHEN and CDR2 is SYDVKM in the germline V gene. There are 14 residues in the CDR3.

The V and J genes are TRBV10-2 and TRBJ2-5; maybe TRBD1 (6 bases). From germline, CDR1 is WSHSY and CDR2 SAAADI. The length of the CDR3 is 12 residues. The V end lost 5 bases, the J end lost 2 bases, and 6 bases lay between the germline ends. The CDR3 region has the DNA TGCGCCAGCAGTCAGGGGCAAGAGACCCAGTACTTC. Protein product: CASSQGQETQYF.

The gene calls are TRBV19 and TRBJ1-2; D gene ambiguous. Germline V gene lookup returns CDR1 LNHDA and CDR2 SQIVND (reference sequence). Trimming left V 3 bases short and J 4 bases short, with 15 bases between. The CDR3 is made up of 15 amino acids. DNA for the CDR3: TGTGCCAGTAGTATGGCCCAAGGGATCAGCTATGGCTACACCTTC. This encodes CASSMAQGISYGYTF.

The chain combines TRBV6-5 with TRBJ2-7; TRBD2 matches at 12 bases. The junction had 0 bases not matched to a gene; V was cut back by 6 bases and J by 3 bases. Germline V CDR1 and CDR2: MNHEY, SVGAGI. CDR3 length: 13 residues. The CDR3 coding sequence is TGTGCCAGCAGACTAGCGGGGGGCTACGAGCAGTACTTC. Encoded protein: CASRLAGGYEQYF.

The J gene is TRBJ2-3, the V gene TRBV7-3, with D hard to call. The CDR3 is 14 residues long. The ends were cut back, 5 bases at V and 4 bases at J, with 13 bases in the middle. The germline CDR1 and CDR2 sequences are SGHTA and FQGTGA. CDR3 protein: CASSPDPGSDTQYF. The DNA for the CDR3 is TGTGCCAGCAGCCCCGATCCGGGCTCAGATACGCAGTATTTT.

This chain links TRBV18 with TRBJ2-7; TRBD1 matches at 7 bases. V was clipped by 4 bases and J by 3 bases; unmatched bases: 9. The CDR3 runs 15 residues. Germline V CDR1 and CDR2: KGHSH, LQKENI. CDR3 nucleotide sequence: TGTGCCAGCTCACTAGGACAGGTCAGAGACTACGAGCAGTACTTC. Translated: CASSLGQVRDYEQYF. Combining the CDR3 with reference TRBV18 and TRBJ2-7 gives the whole variable domain NAGVMQNPRHLVRRRGQEARLRCSPMKGHSHVYWYRQLPEEGLKFMVYLQKENIIDESGMPKERFSAEFPKEGPSILRIQQVVRGDSAAYFCASSLGQVRDYEQYFGPGTRLTVT.

V gene TRBV7-8 combines with J gene TRBJ2-3; no clear D. The CDR3 is 16 amino acids. CDR1 is SGHVS, CDR2 FQNEAQ, per germline. Trimming stripped 1 base from V and 3 bases from J, with 14 bases between. The CDR3 nucleotides read TGTGCCAGCAGCTTAGGGCAAAGTAGAAGGACAGATACGCAGTATTTT. Amino acid sequence: CASSLGQSRRTDTQYF.

This clone was observed once. The V and J genes are TRBV27 and TRBJ1-2; 7 bases agree with TRBD1. This CDR3 comprises 14 residues. Germline V gene lookup returns CDR1 MNHEY and CDR2 SMNVEV (reference sequence). V lost 5 bases, J lost 8 bases, and 11 bases stayed unmatched. The CDR3 nucleotides read TGTGCCAGCAGTCAATTCAAGGGACAGAGCGGCTACACCTTC. Protein: CASSQFKGQSGYTF.

The chain links TRBV11-2 to TRBJ2-5; 9 nucleotides align to TRBD1. CDR1 is SGHAT and CDR2 is FQNNGV in the germline V gene. J was trimmed by 0 bases and V by 5 bases; bases with no gene match: 7. The CDR3 is 16 residues long. As DNA, the CDR3 is TGTGCCAGCAGCCTACAGGGGGCGTCTCACCAAGAGACCCAGTACTTC. This codes for CASSLQGASHQETQYF.

This clone was observed once. V and J are TRBV25-1 and TRBJ2-3, with D possibly called TRBD1 or TRBD2 (5 bases each). This CDR3 spans 13 amino acids. The V gene's germline CDR1 is MGHDK and CDR2 SYGVNS. V was trimmed by 3 bases and J by 8 bases, leaving 12 bases between them. CDR3 sequence reads: CASSDSVRGTQYF. For the CDR3, the DNA is TGTGCCAGCAGTGACAGTGTGAGGGGTACGCAGTATTTT.

This clone is a singleton in its sample. Other DNA sequences from this sample encode an identical CDR3 as well. The chain has TRBV18 and TRBJ2-3, with D possibly matching TRBD2 (5 bases). Germline V gene lookup returns CDR1 KGHSH and CDR2 LQKENI. The CDR3 is 12 residues long. Trimming cost V 3 bases and J 6 bases, with 7 bases left between them. The DNA for the CDR3 is TGTGCCAGCTCACCGTCGGGGGATACGCAGTATTTT. Protein sequence: CASSPSGDTQYF.

This clone has only one observation. This same CDR3 is encoded by further DNA sequences in the sample. The V and J genes are TRBV28 and TRBJ1-5; D is uncertain. The V end was cut by 3 bases, the J end by 7 bases, with 16 bases between. The CDR3 is 15 residues long. Germline CDR1 is MDHEN and CDR2 is SYDVKM. As DNA, the CDR3 is TGTGCCAGCAGTTTTAGCCGGGGAAGAGGACAGCCCCAGCATTTT. Amino acid sequence: CASSFSRGRGQPQHF.